This T cell receptor beta chain was retrieved from a study of cytomegalovirus exposure and HLA in healthy donors. Study conclusions and caveats: It was reportedly the case that the classifier diagnosed cytomegalovirus status with high specificity and sensitivity.

A multiplex PCR was run with 60 Vbeta primers and 13 Jbeta primers. Only in-frame clones appear in the TCRdb table, and some are missing; sequencing was by immunoSEQ multiplex PCR. The sample has fewer than 65,000 clones; about 87% are singletons. Healthy individuals who donated bone marrow served as the donors. Germline V gives CDR1 MGHDK, CDR2 SYGVNS. The V and J ends lost 1 base and 5 bases, in that order; junction bases with no gene match: 8. CDR3 length: 18 amino acids. About this clone: Its cognate antigen is unknown.

The genes are TRBV25-1 and TRBJ2-1; 13 nucleotides match TRBD2. The sequenced material came from PBMCs. This receptor was taken from a young man in good health and CMV-seronegative. Here the CDR3 reads CASSELGRGTSGDNEQFF. The CDR3 nucleotides are TGTGCCAGCAGTGAATTAGGGAGAGGGACTAGCGGGGACAATGAGCAGTTCTTC.